The present TCR beta chain was sequenced within a study of cytomegalovirus exposure and HLA in healthy donors. Study summary: The roughly 700 first-cohort repertoires shared a platform with the 110 or so validation repertoires, as reported in a later analysis.

The V end lost 1 base, the J end lost 0 bases, and 11 bases lay between the germline ends. The CDR3 extends over 16 amino acids. From germline, CDR1 is SEHNR and CDR2 FQNEAQ (reference sequence). The approximately 130-subject validation cohort, separate from the 666-subject first cohort, included the donors. The protocol was immunoSEQ multiplex PCR, while the TCRdb copy is restricted to in-frame clones and leaves out a portion. The repertoire holds around 250,000 clones, roughly 90% seen once, with 0.35% to 0.45% in the top ten. Study-wide results and caveats: Specificity for CMV antigens was confirmed in vitro for a few of the CMV-associated chains.

Notes on this clone: The target antigen is unknown.

The sample comprised PBMCs. This receptor was obtained from a young woman in good health and CMV-seronegative. This sequence joins TRBV7-9 and TRBJ2-3; TRBD1 might be the D (5 bases). Written as DNA, the CDR3 is TGTGCCAGCAGCTTAGGGATGACAGATAGCACAGATACGCAGTATTTT. It specifies CASSLGMTDSTDTQYF.